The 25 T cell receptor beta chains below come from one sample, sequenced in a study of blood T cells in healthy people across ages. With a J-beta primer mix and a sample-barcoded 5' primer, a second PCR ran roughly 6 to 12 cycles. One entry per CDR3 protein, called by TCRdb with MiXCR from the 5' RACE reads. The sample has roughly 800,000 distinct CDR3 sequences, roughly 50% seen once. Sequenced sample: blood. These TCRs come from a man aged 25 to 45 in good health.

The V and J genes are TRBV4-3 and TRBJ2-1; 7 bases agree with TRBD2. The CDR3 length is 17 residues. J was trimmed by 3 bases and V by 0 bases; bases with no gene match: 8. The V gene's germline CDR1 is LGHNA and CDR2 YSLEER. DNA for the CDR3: TGCGCCAGCAGCCAAGAGTTGGGCGGGAGTGTCTACAATGAGCAGTTCTTC. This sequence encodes CASSQELGGSVYNEQFF.

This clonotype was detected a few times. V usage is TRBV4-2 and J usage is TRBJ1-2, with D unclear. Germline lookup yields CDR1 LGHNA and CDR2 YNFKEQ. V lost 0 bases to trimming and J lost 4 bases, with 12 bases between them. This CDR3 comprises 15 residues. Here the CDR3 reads CASSQDSDPIYGYTF. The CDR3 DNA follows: TGTGCCAGCAGCCAAGACTCGGACCCCATCTATGGCTACACCTTC.

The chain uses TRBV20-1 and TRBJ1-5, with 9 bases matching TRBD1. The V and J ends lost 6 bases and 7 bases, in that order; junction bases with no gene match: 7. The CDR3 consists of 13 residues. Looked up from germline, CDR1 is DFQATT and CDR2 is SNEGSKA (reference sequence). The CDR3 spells CSAGTGPDQPQHF. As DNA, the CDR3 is TGCAGTGCAGGGACAGGGCCTGACCAGCCCCAGCATTTT.

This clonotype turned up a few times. DNA for the CDR3: TGTGCCAGCAGTTACCCGATGGCGGGAGTCTACGAGCAGTACTTC. It yields the protein CASSYPMAGVYEQYF. The genes are TRBV6-2 or TRBV6-3 and TRBJ2-7, with TRBD2 matching 7 bases. CDR3 length equals 15 residues. Germline trimming cut 2 bases from V and 3 bases from J; bases unmatched to any gene: 7. The germline CDR1 and CDR2 sequences are MNHEY and SVGEGT.

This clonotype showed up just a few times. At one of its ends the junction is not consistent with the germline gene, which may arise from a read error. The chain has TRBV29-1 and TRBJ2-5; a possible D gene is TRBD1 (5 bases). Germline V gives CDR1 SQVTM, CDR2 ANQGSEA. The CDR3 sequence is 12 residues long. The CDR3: CSVKDRQETQYF. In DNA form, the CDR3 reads TGCAGCGTTAAAGACAGACAAGAGACCCAGTACTTC.

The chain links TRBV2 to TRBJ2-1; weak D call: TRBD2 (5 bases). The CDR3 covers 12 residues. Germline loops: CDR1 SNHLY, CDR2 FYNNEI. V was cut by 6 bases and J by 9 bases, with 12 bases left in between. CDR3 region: CASRLGSFEQFF. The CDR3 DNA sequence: TGTGCCAGCAGACTAGGGAGTTTTGAGCAGTTCTTC.

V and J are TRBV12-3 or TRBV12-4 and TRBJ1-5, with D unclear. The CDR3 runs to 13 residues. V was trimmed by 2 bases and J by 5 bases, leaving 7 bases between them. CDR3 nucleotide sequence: TGTGCCAGCAGTTTAAGCATTGATCAGCCCCAGCATTTT. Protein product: CASSLSIDQPQHF.

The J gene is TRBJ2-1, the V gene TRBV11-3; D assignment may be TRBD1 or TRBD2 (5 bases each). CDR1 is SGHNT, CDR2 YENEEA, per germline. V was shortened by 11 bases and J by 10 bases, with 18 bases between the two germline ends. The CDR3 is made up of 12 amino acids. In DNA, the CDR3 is TGTGCCGGGGGACCGATAGGCTACGAGCAGTTCTTC. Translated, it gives CAGGPIGYEQFF.

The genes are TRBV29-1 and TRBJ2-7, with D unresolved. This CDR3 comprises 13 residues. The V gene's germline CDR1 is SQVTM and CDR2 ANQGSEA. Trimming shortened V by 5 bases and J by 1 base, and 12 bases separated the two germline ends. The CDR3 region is CSVPFVGSYEQYF. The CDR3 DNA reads TGCAGCGTTCCGTTCGTCGGGTCCTACGAGCAGTACTTC.

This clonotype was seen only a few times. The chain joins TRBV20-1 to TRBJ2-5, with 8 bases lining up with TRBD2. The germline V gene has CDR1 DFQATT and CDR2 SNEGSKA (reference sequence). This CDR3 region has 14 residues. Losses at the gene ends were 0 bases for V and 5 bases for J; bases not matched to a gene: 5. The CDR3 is CSARDAGGRETQYF. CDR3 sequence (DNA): TGCAGTGCTAGAGATGCGGGGGGCAGGGAGACCCAGTACTTC.

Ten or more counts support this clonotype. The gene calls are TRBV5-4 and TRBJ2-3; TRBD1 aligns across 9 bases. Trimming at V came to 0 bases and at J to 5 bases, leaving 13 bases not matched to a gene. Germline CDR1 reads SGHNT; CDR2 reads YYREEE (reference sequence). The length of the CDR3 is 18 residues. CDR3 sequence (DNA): TGTGCCAGCAGCTTGGTGCCGGGACAGGGCCGTGATGGAGATACGCAGTATTTT. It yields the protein CASSLVPGQGRDGDTQYF.

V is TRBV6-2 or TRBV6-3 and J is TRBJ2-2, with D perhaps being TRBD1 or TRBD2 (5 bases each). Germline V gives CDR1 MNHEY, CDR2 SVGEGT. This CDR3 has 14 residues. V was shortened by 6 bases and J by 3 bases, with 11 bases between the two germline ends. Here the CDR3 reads CASRPGPYTGELFF. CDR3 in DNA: TGTGCCAGCAGACCGGGACCATACACCGGGGAGCTGTTTTTT.

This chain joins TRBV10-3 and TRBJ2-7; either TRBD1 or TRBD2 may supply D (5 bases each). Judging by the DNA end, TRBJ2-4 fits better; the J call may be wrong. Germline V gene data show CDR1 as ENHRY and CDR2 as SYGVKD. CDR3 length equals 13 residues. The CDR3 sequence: CAIGQPGRYIQYF. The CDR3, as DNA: TGTGCCATCGGCCAACCAGGGAGATACATTCAGTACTTC.

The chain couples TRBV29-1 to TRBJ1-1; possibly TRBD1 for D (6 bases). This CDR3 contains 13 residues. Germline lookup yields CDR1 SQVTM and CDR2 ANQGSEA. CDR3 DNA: TGCGGGGGTGGGGGCCTCTGGGGCACTGAAGCTTTCTTT. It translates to CGGGGLWGTEAFF.

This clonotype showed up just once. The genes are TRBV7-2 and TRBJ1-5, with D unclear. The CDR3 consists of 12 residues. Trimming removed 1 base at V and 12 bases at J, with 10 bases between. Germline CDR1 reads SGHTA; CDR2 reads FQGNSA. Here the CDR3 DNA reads TGTGCCAGCAGCTTAGATTTGCGGGTCCAGCATTTT. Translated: CASSLDLRVQHF.

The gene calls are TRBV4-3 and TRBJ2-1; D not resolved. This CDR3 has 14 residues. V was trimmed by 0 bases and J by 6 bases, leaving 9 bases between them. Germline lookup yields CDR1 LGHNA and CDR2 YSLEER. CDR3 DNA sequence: TGCGCCAGCAGCCAAGAGGTGTACGTCAATGAGCAGTTCTTC. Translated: CASSQEVYVNEQFF.

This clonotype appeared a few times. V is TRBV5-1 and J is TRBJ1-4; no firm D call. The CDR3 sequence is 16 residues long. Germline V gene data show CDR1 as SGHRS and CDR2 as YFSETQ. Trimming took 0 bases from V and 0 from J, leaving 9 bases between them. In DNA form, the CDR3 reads TGCGCCAGCAGCTTGGCCACTGGGGCAACTAATGAAAAACTGTTTTTT. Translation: CASSLATGATNEKLFF.

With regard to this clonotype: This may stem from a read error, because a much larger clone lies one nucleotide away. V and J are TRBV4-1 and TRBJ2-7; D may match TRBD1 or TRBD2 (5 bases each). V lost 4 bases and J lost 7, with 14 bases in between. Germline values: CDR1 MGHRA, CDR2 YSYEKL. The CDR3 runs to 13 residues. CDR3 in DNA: TGCGCCAGCAGCCTGGGACCTGCCAATGAGCAGTACTTC. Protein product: CASSLGPANEQYF.

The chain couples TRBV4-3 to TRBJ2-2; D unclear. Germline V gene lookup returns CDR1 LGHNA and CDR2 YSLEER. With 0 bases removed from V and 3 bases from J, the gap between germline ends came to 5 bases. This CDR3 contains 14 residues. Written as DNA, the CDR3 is TGCGCCAGCAGCCAAGATTTTGACACCGGGGAGCTGTTTTTT. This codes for CASSQDFDTGELFF.

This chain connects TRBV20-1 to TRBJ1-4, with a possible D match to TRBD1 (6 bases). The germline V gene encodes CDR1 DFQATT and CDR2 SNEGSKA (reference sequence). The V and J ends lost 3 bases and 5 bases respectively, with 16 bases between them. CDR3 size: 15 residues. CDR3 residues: CSARGLGQRNEKLFF. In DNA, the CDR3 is TGCAGTGCTAGGGGTCTCGGACAGCGGAATGAAAAACTGTTTTTT.

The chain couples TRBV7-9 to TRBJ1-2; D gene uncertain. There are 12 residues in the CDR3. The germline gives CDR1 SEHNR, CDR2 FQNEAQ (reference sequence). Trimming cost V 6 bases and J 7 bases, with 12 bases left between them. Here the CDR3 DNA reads TGTGCCAGCAGACAGCTTAGACCTGGCTACACCTTC. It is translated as CASRQLRPGYTF.

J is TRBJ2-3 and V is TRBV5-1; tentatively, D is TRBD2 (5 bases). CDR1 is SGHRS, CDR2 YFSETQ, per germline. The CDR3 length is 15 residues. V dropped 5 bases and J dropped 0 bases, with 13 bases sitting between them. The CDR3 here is CASREAGSSTDTQYF. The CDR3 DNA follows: TGCGCCAGCAGGGAGGCCGGATCTAGCACAGATACGCAGTATTTT.

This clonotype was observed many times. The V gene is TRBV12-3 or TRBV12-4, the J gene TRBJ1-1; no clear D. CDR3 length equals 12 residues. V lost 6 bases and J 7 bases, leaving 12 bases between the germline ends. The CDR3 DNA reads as TGTGCCAGCAGCTGGGGATGGTATGAAGCTTTCTTT. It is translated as CASSWGWYEAFF.

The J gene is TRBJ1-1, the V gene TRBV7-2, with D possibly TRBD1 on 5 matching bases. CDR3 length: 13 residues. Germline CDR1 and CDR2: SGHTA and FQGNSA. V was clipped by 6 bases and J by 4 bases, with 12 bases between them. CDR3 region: CASSYVGRTEAFF. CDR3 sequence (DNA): TGTGCCAGCAGTTACGTGGGACGCACTGAAGCTTTCTTT.

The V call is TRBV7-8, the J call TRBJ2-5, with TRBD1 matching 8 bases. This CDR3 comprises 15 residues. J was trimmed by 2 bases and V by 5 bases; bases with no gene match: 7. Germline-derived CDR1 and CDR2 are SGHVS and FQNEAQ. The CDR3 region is CASSRGRTGQETQYF. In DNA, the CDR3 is TGTGCCAGCAGCCGAGGAAGGACAGGGCAAGAGACCCAGTACTTC.